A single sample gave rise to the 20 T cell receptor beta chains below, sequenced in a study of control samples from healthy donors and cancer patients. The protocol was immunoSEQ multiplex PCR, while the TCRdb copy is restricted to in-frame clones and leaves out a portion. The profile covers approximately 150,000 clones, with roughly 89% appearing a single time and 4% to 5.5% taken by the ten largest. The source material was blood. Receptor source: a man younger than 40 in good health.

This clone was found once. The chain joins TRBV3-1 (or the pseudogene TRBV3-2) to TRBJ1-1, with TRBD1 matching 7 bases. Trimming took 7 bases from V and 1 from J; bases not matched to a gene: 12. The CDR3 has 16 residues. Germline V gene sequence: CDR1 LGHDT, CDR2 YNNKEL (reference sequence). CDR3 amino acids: CASNPGAGQSNTEAFF. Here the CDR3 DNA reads TGTGCCAGCAACCCGGGGGCGGGACAGTCGAACACTGAAGCTTTCTTT.

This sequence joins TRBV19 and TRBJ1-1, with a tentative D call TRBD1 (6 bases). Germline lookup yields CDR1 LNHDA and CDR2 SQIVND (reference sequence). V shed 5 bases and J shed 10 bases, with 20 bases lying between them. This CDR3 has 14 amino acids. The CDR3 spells CASSLHFRQDGAFF. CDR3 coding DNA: TGTGCCAGTAGTCTCCATTTTCGACAGGACGGAGCTTTCTTT.

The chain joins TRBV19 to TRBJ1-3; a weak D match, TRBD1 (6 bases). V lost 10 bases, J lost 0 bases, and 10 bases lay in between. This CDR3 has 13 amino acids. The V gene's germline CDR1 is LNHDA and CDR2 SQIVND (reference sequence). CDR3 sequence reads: CATTQGSGNTIYF. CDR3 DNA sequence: TGTGCCACAACACAGGGCTCTGGAAACACCATATATTTT.

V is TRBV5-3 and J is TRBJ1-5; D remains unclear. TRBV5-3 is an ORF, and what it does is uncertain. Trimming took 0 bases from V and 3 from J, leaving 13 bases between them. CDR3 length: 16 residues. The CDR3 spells CARSLGVRQNNQPQHF. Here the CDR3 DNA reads TGTGCCAGAAGCTTGGGGGTTCGGCAGAACAATCAGCCCCAGCATTTT.

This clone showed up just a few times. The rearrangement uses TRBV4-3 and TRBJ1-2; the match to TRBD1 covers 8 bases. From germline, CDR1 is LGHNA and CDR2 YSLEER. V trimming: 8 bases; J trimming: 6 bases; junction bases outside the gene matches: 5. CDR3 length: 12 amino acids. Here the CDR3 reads CASSRTGHGYTF. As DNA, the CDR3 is TGCGCCAGCTCGAGGACAGGGCATGGCTACACCTTC.

The CDR3, as DNA: TGTGCCAGCAGTACAAGGGGAGAGGGAACGGCCTATGGCTACACCTTC. Its translation: CASSTRGEGTAYGYTF. This chain joins TRBV28 and TRBJ1-2; D is perhaps TRBD1 (5 bases). V was clipped by 5 bases and J by 4 bases, with 20 bases between them. Germline CDR1 is MDHEN and CDR2 is SYDVKM. This CDR3 has 16 amino acids.

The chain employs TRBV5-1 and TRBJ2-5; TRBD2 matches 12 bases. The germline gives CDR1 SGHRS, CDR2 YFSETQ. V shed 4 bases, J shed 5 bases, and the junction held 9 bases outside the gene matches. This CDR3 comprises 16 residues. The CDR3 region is CASSHGLAGPKETQYF. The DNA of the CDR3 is TGCGCCAGCAGCCACGGACTAGCGGGACCCAAGGAGACCCAGTACTTC. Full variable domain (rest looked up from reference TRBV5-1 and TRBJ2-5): KAGVTQTPRYLIKTRGQQVTLSCSPISGHRSVSWYQQTPGQGLQFLFEYFSETQRNKGNFPGRFSGRQFSNSRSEMNVSTLELGDSALYLCASSHGLAGPKETQYFGPGTRLLVL.

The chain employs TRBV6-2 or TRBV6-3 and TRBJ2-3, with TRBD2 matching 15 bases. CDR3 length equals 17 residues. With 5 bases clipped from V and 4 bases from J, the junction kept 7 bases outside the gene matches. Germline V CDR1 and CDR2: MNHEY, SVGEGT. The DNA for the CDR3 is TGTGCCAGCAGTCCCGGGACTAGCGGGGGGCATTCAGATACGCAGTATTTT. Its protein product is CASSPGTSGGHSDTQYF.

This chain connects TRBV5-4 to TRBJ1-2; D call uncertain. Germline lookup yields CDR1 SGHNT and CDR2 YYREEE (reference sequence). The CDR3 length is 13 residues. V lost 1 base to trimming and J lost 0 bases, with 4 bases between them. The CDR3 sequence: CASSLPSNYGYTF. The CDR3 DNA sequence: TGTGCCAGCAGCTTGCCCTCTAACTATGGCTACACCTTC.

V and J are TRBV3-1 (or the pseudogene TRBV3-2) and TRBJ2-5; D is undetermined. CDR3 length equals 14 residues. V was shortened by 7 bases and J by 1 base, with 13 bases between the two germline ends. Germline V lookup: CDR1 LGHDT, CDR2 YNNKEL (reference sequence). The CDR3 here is CASNLEGPQETQYF. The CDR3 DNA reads TGTGCCAGCAACCTCGAAGGCCCCCAAGAGACCCAGTACTTC.

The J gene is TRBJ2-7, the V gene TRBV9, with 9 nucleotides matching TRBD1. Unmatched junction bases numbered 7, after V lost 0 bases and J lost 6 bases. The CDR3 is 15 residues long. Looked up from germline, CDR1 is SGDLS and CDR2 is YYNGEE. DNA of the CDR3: TGTGCCAGCAGCGTAGATGGGACAGGGCCTGGCGAGCAGTACTTC. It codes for CASSVDGTGPGEQYF.

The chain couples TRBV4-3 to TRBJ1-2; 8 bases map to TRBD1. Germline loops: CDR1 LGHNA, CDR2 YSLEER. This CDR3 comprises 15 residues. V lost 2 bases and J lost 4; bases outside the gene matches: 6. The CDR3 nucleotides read TGCGCCAGCAGCCAATCTGGACAGGGAATCTATGGCTACACCTTC. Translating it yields CASSQSGQGIYGYTF.

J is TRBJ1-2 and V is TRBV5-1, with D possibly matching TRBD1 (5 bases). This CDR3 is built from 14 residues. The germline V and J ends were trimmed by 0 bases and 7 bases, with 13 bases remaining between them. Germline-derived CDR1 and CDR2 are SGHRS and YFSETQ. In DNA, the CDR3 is TGCGCCAGCAGCTTGGGAGAGGGGTTAGCTGGCTACACCTTC. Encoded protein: CASSLGEGLAGYTF.

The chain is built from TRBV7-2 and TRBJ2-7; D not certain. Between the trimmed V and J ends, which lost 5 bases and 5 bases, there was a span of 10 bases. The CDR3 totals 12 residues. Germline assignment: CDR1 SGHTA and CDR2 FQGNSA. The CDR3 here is CASSIRTDEQYF. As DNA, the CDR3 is TGTGCCAGCAGCATAAGGACGGACGAGCAGTACTTC.

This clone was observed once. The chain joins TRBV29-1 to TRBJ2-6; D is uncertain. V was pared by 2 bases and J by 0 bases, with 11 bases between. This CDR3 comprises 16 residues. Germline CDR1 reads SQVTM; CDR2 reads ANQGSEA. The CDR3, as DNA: TGCAGCGTTGAACTCGGTAGGGACTCTGGGGCCAACGTCCTGACTTTC. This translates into CSVELGRDSGANVLTF.

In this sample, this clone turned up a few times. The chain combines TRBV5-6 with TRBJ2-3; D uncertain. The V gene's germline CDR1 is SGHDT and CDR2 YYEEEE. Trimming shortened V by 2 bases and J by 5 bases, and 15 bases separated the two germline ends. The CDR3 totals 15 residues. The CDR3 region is CASSFRIGLGDTQYF. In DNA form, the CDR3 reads TGTGCCAGCAGCTTTCGGATCGGGCTTGGAGATACGCAGTATTTT.

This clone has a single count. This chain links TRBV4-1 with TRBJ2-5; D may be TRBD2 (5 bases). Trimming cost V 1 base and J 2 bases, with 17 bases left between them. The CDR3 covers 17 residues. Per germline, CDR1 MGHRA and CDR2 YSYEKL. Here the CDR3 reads CASSQGAWRASQETQYF. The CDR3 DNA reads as TGCGCCAGCAGCCAAGGGGCTTGGCGGGCCTCACAAGAGACCCAGTACTTC.

This CDR3 reads CASSDGSSLAKNIQYF. The DNA of the CDR3 is TGTGCCAGCAGTGACGGCAGCTCCCTAGCCAAAAACATTCAGTACTTC. The genes are TRBV25-1 and TRBJ2-4; D not resolved. Trimming removed 3 bases from V and 0 bases from J, with 12 bases in between. The CDR3 extends over 16 amino acids. The germline V gene has CDR1 MGHDK and CDR2 SYGVNS.

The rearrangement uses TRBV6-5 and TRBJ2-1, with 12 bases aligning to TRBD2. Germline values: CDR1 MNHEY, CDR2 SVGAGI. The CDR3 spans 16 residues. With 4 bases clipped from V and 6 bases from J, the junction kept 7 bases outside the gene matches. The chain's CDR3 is CASSSLLAGGSNEQFF. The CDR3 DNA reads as TGTGCCAGCAGTTCATTACTAGCGGGAGGTTCCAATGAGCAGTTCTTC.

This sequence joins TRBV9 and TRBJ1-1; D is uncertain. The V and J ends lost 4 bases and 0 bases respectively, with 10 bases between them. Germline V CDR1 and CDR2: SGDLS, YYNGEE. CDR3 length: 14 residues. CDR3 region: CASSLHEMNTEAFF. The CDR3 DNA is TGTGCCAGCAGCCTACACGAAATGAACACTGAAGCTTTCTTT.